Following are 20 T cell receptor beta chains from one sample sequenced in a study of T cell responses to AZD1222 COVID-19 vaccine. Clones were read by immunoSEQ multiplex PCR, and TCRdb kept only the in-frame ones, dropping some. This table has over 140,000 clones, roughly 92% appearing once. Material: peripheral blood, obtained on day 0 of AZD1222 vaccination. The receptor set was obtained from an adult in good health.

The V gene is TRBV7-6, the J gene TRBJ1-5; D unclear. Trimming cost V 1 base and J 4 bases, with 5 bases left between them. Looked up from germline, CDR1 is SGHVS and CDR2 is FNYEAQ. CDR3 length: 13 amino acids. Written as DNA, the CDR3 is TGTGCCAGCAGCTTAGGGGAGAATCAGCCCCAGCATTTT. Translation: CASSLGENQPQHF.

The CDR3 here is CASSPTGGENEKLFF. In DNA form, the CDR3 reads TGTGCCAGCAGTCCTACAGGGGGCGAAAATGAAAAACTGTTTTTT. The genes are TRBV5-6 and TRBJ1-4; 9 nucleotides line up with TRBD1. V dropped 5 bases and J dropped 5; count of bases not matched to a gene: 7. Germline V CDR1 and CDR2: SGHDT, YYEEEE. This CDR3 region has 15 residues. Full variable domain (remainder filled in from reference TRBV5-6 and TRBJ1-4): DAGVTQSPTHLIKTRGQQVTLRCSPKSGHDTVSWYQQALGQGPQFIFQYYEEEERQRGNFPDRFSGHQFPNYSSELNVNALLLGDSALYLCASSPTGGENEKLFFGSGTQLSVL.

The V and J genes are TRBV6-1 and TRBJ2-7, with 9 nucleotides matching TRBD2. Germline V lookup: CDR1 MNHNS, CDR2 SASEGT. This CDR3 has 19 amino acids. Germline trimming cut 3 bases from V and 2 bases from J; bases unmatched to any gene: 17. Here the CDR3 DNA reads TGTGCCAGCAGTGATCGTTGGGGGTCGCGGGAGGGCCGGCCCTACGAGCAGTACTTC. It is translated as CASSDRWGSREGRPYEQYF.

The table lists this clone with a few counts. The CDR3 region has the DNA TGTGCCAGCAGCCCCGTGTCGTGGGAGCAGTACTTC. Translating it yields CASSPVSWEQYF. The V call is TRBV7-9, the J call TRBJ2-7; D is unresolved. Germline assignment: CDR1 SEHNR and CDR2 FQNEAQ (reference sequence). V was clipped by 5 bases and J by 7 bases, with 12 bases between them. CDR3 length: 12 residues.

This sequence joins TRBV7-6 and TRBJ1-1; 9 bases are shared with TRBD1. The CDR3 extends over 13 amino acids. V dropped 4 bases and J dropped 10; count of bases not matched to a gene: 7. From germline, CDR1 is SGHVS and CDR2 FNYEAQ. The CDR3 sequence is CASSSNPGQGAFF. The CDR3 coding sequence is TGTGCCAGCAGCTCCAATCCGGGACAGGGAGCTTTCTTT. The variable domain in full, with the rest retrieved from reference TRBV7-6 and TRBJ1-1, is GAGVSQSPRYKVTKRGQDVALRCDPISGHVSLYWYRQALGQGPEFLTYFNYEAQQDKSGLPNDRFSAERPEGSISTLTIQRTEQRDSAMYRCASSSNPGQGAFFGQGTRLTVV.

CDR3: CASSPHTSGTQYF. The CDR3 nucleotides read TGTGCCAGCAGCCCACACACTAGCGGTACGCAGTATTTT. The chain has TRBV11-3 and TRBJ2-3; 8 nucleotides agree with TRBD2. The junction had 6 bases not matched to a gene; V was cut back by 5 bases and J by 8 bases. There are 13 residues in the CDR3. Germline CDR1 is SGHNT and CDR2 is YENEEA.

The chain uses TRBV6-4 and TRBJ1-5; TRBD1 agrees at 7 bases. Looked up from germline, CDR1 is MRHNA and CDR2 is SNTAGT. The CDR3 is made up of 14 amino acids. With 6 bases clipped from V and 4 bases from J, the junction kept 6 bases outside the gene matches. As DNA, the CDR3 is TGTGCCAGCAGGGGACAGATTAAAAATCAGCCCCAGCATTTT. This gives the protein CASRGQIKNQPQHF.

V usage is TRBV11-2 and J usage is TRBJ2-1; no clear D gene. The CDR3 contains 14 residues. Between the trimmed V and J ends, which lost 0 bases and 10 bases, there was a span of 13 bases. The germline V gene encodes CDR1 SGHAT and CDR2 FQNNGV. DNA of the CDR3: TGTGCCAGCAGCTTAGAACGCTCGGTGAACGAGCAGTTCTTC. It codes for CASSLERSVNEQFF.

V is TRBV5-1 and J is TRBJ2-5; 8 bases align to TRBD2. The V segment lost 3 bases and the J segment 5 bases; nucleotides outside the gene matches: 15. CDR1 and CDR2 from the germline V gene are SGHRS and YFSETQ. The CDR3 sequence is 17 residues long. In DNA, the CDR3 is TGCGCCAGCAGCTGGCTGGACGGGAGGGCCCCCGGGGAGACCCAGTACTTC. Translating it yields CASSWLDGRAPGETQYF. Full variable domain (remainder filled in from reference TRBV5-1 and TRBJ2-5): KAGVTQTPRYLIKTRGQQVTLSCSPISGHRSVSWYQQTPGQGLQFLFEYFSETQRNKGNFPGRFSGRQFSNSRSEMNVSTLELGDSALYLCASSWLDGRAPGETQYFGPGTRLLVL.

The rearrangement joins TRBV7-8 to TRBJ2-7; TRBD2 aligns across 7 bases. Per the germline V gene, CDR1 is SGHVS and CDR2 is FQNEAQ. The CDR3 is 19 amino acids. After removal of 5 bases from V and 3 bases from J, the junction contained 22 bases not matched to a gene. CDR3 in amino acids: CASSLGIIRVGGSNYEQYF. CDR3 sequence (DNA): TGTGCCAGCAGCCTAGGGATTATCAGGGTCGGGGGGAGTAACTACGAGCAGTACTTC.

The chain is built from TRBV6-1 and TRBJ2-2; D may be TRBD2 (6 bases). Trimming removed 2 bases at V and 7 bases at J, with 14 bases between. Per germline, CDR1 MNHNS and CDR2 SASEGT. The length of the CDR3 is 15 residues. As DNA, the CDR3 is TGTGCCAGCAGTGAAATAGGCCGGGGGAACGGGGAGCTGTTTTTT. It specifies CASSEIGRGNGELFF.

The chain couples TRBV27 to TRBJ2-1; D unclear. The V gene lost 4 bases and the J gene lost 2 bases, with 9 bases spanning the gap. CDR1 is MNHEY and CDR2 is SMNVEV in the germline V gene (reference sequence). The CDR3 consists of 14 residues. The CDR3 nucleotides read TGTGCCAGCAGTTACGAAGAGACCTACAATGAGCAGTTCTTC. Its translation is CASSYEETYNEQFF.

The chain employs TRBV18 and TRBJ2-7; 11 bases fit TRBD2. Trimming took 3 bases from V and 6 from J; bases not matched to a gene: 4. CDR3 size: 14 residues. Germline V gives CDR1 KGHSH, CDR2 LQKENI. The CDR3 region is CASSPTSGTPEQYF. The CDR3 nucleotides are TGTGCCAGCTCACCGACTAGCGGGACCCCCGAGCAGTACTTC.

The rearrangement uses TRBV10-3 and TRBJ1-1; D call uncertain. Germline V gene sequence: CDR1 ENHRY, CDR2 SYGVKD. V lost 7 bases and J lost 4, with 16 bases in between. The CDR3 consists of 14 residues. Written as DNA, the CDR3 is TGTGCCATCAAGGAAAAAGGTGTGGGCACTGAAGCTTTCTTT. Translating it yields CAIKEKGVGTEAFF.

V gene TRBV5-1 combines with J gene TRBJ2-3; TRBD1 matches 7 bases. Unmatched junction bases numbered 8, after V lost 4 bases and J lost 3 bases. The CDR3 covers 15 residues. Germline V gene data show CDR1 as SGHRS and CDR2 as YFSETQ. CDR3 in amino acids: CASSLGTDPTDTQYF. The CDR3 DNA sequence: TGCGCCAGCAGCCTCGGGACAGACCCTACAGATACGCAGTATTTT.

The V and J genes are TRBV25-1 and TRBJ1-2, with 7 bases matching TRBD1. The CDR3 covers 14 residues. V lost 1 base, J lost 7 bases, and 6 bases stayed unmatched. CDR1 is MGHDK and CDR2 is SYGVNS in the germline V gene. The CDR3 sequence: CASSELQGRIGYTF. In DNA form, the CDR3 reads TGTGCCAGCAGTGAATTACAGGGGAGAATTGGCTACACCTTC.

CDR3 loop: CASRLEGQGPNYSNQPQHF. CDR3 DNA sequence: TGTGCAAGTCGCTTAGAGGGACAGGGCCCCAACTATAGCAATCAGCCCCAGCATTTT. This chain joins TRBV12-2 and TRBJ1-5; the D segment call TRBD1 is taken from the table without a DNA check. TRBV12-2 is a pseudogene segment. The CDR3 consists of 19 residues.

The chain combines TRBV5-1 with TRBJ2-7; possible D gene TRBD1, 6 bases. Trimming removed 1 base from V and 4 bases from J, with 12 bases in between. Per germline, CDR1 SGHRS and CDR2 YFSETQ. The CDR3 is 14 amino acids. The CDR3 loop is CASSLFTGIYEQYF. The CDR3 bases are TGCGCCAGCAGCTTGTTTACAGGGATATACGAGCAGTACTTC. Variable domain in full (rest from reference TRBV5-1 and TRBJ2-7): KAGVTQTPRYLIKTRGQQVTLSCSPISGHRSVSWYQQTPGQGLQFLFEYFSETQRNKGNFPGRFSGRQFSNSRSEMNVSTLELGDSALYLCASSLFTGIYEQYFGPGTRLTVT.

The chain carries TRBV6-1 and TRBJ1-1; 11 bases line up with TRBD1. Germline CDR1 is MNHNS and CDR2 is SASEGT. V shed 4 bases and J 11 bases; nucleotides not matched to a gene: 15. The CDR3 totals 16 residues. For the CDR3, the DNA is TGTGCCAGCAGTGTGGACAGGGGGCGACTGCAAAAGGGGGCTTTCTTT. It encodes CASSVDRGRLQKGAFF.

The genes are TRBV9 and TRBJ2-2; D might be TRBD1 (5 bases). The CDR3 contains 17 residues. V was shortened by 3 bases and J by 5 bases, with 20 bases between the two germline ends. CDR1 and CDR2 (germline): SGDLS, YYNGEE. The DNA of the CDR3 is TGTGCCAGCAGCGCAAGCCCGACCCACAGGACAACCGGGGAGCTGTTTTTT. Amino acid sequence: CASSASPTHRTTGELFF.